The TCR beta chain described here comes from a study of response to subunit inactivated influenza vaccine. The CDR3 consists of 15 residues. Deletions cut 3 bases from V and 5 bases from J, with 13 bases between. Germline CDR1 and CDR2: LNHDA and SQIVND (reference sequence). From the RT-PCR reads, TCRdb called clonotypes with MiXCR, one entry per CDR3 protein. This table holds more than 250,000 distinct CDR3 sequences, 20% to 25% found once. This clonotype was recorded a few times. Sequenced here: PBMCs from blood, sampled 21 months after vaccination. The chain combines TRBV19 with TRBJ1-4; no firm D call. This clonotype originated in a man aged 45 to 70 who received an inactivated influenza vaccine. The CDR3 sequence is CASSIFSTGNEKLFF. Written as DNA, the CDR3 is TGTGCCAGTAGTATTTTTTCTACGGGGAATGAAAAACTGTTTTTT.